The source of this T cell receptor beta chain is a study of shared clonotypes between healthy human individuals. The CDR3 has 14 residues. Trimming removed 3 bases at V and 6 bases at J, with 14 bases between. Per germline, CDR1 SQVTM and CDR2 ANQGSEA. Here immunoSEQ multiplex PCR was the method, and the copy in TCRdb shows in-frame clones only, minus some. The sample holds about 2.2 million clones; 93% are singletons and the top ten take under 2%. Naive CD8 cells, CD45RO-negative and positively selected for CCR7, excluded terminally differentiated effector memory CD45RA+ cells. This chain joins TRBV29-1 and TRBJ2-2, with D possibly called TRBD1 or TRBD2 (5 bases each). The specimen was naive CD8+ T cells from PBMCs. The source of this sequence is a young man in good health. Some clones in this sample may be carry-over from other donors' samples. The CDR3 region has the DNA TGCAGCGTTGAGATTAAAGGGGAGCCCGGGGAGCTGTTTTTT. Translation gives CSVEIKGEPGELFF.